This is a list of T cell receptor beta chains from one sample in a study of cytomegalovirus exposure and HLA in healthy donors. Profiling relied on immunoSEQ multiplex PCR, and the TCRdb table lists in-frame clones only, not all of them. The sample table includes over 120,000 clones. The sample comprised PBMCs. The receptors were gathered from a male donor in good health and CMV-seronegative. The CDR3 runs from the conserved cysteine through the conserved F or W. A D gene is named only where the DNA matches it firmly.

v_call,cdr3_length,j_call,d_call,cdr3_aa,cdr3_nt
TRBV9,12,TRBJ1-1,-,CASSDSNTEAFF,TGTGCCAGCAGCGACTCGAACACTGAAGCTTTCTTT
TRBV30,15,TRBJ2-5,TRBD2,CAWSASSGREETQYF,TGTGCCTGGAGTGCAAGTAGCGGGAGGGAAGAGACCCAGTACTTC
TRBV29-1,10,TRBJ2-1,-,CSVASYEQFF,TGCAGCGTTGCGTCTTATGAGCAGTTCTTC
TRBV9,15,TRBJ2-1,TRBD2,CASSVSGSSYNEQFF,TGTGCCAGCAGCGTTAGCGGGAGCTCCTACAATGAGCAGTTCTTC
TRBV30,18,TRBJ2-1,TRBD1,CAWSGRTGGLGSYNEQFF,TGTGCCTGGAGTGGGCGGACAGGGGGCTTGGGGTCGTACAATGAGCAGTTCTTC
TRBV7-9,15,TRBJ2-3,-,CASSALGTRADTQYF,TGTGCCAGCAGCGCACTTGGGACAAGGGCAGATACGCAGTATTTT
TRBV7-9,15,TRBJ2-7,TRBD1,CASSSPRGPTYEQYF,TGTGCCAGCAGCTCTCCCAGGGGGCCCACCTACGAGCAGTACTTC
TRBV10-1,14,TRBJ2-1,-,CASSARTSYNEQFF,TGCGCCAGCAGTGCGCGGACAAGTTACAATGAGCAGTTCTTC
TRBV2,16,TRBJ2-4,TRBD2,CASSITSGGGVNIQYF,TGTGCCAGCAGTATTACTAGCGGGGGGGGTGTAAACATTCAGTACTTC
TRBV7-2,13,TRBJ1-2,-,CASDHSVNYGYTF,TGTGCCAGCGATCATTCAGTTAACTATGGCTACACCTTC
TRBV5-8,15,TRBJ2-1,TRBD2,CASSLMGLGTNEQFF,TGTGCCAGCAGCTTGATGGGACTAGGTACAAATGAGCAGTTCTTC
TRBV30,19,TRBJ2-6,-,CAWSGSMWTVEYPPSVLTF,TGTGCCTGGAGTGGTAGTATGTGGACAGTTGAATACCCTCCCAGCGTCCTGACTTTC
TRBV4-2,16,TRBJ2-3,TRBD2,CASSRQGGLATDTQYF,TGTGCCAGCAGCCGGCAGGGGGGACTAGCGACAGATACGCAGTATTTT
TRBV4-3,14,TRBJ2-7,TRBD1,CASSQGDRPYEQYF,TGCGCCAGCAGCCAAGGGGACAGACCCTACGAGCAGTACTTC
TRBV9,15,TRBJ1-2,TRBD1,CASSIWDRASYGYTF,TGTGCCAGCAGCATCTGGGACAGGGCTTCCTATGGCTACACCTTC
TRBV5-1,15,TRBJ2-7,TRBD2,CASSTGLAGHYEQYF,TGCGCCAGCAGCACGGGACTAGCGGGACACTACGAGCAGTACTTC
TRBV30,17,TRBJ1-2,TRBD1,CAWSTRGQGNWRGGYTF,TGTGCCTGGAGCACCAGGGGGCAAGGGAACTGGAGGGGTGGCTACACCTTC
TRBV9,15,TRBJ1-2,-,CASSVEHGLNYGYTF,TGTGCCAGCAGCGTAGAGCACGGACTTAACTATGGCTACACCTTC
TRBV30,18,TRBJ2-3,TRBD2,CAWSATRTSGSVGDTQYF,TGTGCCTGGAGTGCGACCAGGACTAGCGGGAGCGTTGGAGATACGCAGTATTTT
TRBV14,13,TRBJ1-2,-,CASSQDPSYGYTF,TGTGCCAGCAGCCAAGATCCCAGTTATGGCTACACCTTC
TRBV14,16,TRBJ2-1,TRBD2,CASSQVGGRLYNEQFF,TGTGCCAGCAGCCAAGTGGGCGGGAGACTCTACAATGAGCAGTTCTTC
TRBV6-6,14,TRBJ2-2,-,CASSWGDSTGELFF,TGTGCCAGCAGTTGGGGGGACTCAACCGGGGAGCTGTTTTTT
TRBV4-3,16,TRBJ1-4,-,CASSQDKGGTNEKLFF,TGCGCCAGCAGCCAGGATAAGGGGGGGACTAATGAAAAACTGTTTTTT
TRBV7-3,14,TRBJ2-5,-,CASSLIGGKETQYF,TGTGCCAGCAGCTTAATCGGGGGAAAGGAGACCCAGTACTTC
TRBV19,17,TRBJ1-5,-,CASSGGRVLVGNQPQHF,TGTGCCAGTAGTGGAGGGAGAGTTCTTGTGGGGAATCAGCCCCAGCATTTT
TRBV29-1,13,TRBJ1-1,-,CSVDNVLNTEAFF,TGCAGCGTTGACAATGTACTAAACACTGAAGCTTTCTTT
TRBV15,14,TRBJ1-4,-,CATSREGANEKLFF,TGTGCCACCAGCAGAGAGGGCGCCAATGAAAAACTGTTTTTT
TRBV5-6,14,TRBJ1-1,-,CASSQQGLNTEAFF,TGTGCCAGCAGCCAACAGGGACTGAACACTGAAGCTTTCTTT
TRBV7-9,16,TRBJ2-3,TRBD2,CASSQRSGGLPDTQYF,TGTGCCAGCAGCCAGCGGAGCGGGGGTCTTCCAGATACGCAGTATTTT
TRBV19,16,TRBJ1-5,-,CASSIRLGREDQPQHF,TGTGCCAGTAGTATAAGGCTGGGCAGGGAGGATCAGCCCCAGCATTTT
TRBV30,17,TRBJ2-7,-,CAWSVGGAARSSYEQYF,TGTGCCTGGAGTGTGGGTGGGGCTGCCAGGAGCTCCTACGAGCAGTACTTC
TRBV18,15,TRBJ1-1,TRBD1,CASSTRTGGDTEAFF,TGTGCCAGCTCAACACGGACAGGCGGGGACACTGAAGCTTTCTTT
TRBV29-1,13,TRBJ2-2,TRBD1,CSVVGTGAWELFF,TGCAGCGTGGTCGGGACAGGGGCCTGGGAGCTGTTTTTT
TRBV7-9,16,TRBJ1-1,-,CASSTWAGVMNTEAFF,TGTGCCAGCAGTACGTGGGCAGGGGTTATGAACACTGAAGCTTTCTTT
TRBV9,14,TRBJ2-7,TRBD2,CASSPGTSGRKQYF,TGTGCCAGCAGCCCCGGGACTAGCGGGAGGAAACAGTACTTC
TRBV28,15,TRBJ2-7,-,CASSLVQGITYEQYF,TGTGCCAGCAGTTTAGTACAGGGTATCACCTACGAGCAGTACTTC
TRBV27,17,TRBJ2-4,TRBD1,CASSPVDRGLAKNIQYF,TGTGCCAGCAGTCCCGTAGACAGGGGTTTAGCCAAAAACATTCAGTACTTC
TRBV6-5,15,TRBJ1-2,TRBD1,CASRLTGIGLRGYTF,TGTGCCAGCAGACTGACAGGGATAGGATTAAGAGGCTACACCTTC
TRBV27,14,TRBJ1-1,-,CASSSGRLNTEAFF,TGTGCCAGCAGTTCTGGCCGATTGAACACTGAAGCTTTCTTT
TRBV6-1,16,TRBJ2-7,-,CASREDQRTKVYEQYF,TGTGCCAGCAGGGAAGATCAACGGACAAAGGTCTACGAGCAGTACTTC
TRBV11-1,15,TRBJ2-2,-,CASSLILGNTGELFF,TGTGCCAGCAGCTTAATACTAGGGAACACCGGGGAGCTGTTTTTT